These 19 T cell receptor beta chains share one sample of origin, sequenced in a study of regulatory T cells in long-lasting Graves disease. Time point given: persistent/refractory GD, antithyroid drugs over 5 years with positive TRAb. The TCR library was made from RNA extracted from PBMCs. Building the TCR beta libraries relied on iRepertoire HTBI primers, and CDR3 regions underwent Arm-PCR. TCRdb processed the multiplex PCR reads anew with MiXCR; each CDR3 protein has one entry. The sample shows a few hundred thousand distinct CDR3 sequences, about a quarter of them seen only once. Sequencing was performed on peripheral blood mononuclear cells (PBMCs), taken when the disease was refractory, from a patient treated with antithyroid drugs. The receptors shown here come from a female donor with Graves disease.

At least ten counts were recorded for this clonotype. The chain links TRBV7-8 to TRBJ2-7; the match to TRBD2 covers 8 bases. The junction had 6 bases not matched to a gene; V was cut back by 2 bases and J by 0 bases. The CDR3 runs to 16 residues. Germline V gene lookup returns CDR1 SGHVS and CDR2 FQNEAQ. The CDR3 reads CASSLLGGRSSYEQYF. In DNA, the CDR3 is TGTGCCAGCAGCTTACTAGGCGGGAGGAGCTCCTACGAGCAGTACTTC.

This clonotype has a handful of counts. The chain is built from TRBV19 and TRBJ2-2; the D is unclear. Trimming removed 9 bases from V and 2 bases from J, with 22 bases in between. The CDR3 totals 17 residues. In germline, CDR1 is LNHDA, CDR2 SQIVND (reference sequence). This CDR3 reads CASAHSMTSFNTGELFF. CDR3 DNA: TGTGCCAGCGCCCACTCCATGACGTCGTTTAACACCGGGGAGCTGTTTTTT.

This clonotype was seen repeatedly, ten times or more. This rearrangement joins TRBV7-2 to TRBJ2-7; 12 nucleotides align to TRBD2. The CDR3 is 18 residues long. Germline CDR1 reads SGHTA; CDR2 reads FQGNSA. The V segment lost 5 bases and the J segment 0 bases; nucleotides outside the gene matches: 11. CDR3 bases: TGTGCCAGCAGCCCGCGTGGGACTAGCGGGCTGAGCTCCTACGAGCAGTACTTC. Residues: CASSPRGTSGLSSYEQYF.

This clonotype has at least ten counts. The CDR3 DNA follows: TGTGCCAGCCGACTGGGGGGGACATATAGCTATGGCTACACCTTC. Translating gives CASRLGGTYSYGYTF. The V gene is TRBV2, the J gene TRBJ1-2; possible D gene TRBD1, 6 bases. The CDR3 is 15 residues long. CDR1 is SNHLY and CDR2 is FYNNEI in the germline V gene. With 8 bases removed from V and 4 bases from J, the gap between germline ends came to 20 bases.

On this clonotype itself: Just one base apart from a much larger clone, this may be a read error. V gene TRBV12-3 or TRBV12-4 combines with J gene TRBJ1-5; possible D gene TRBD1, 5 bases. With 5 bases removed from V and 4 bases from J, the gap between germline ends came to 12 bases. CDR3 length equals 14 residues. The CDR3 is CASSKTETNQPQHF. The CDR3, as DNA: TGTGCCAGCAGTAAGACAGAGACTAATCAGCCCCAGCATTTT.

This clonotype was recorded many times. V is TRBV6-1 and J is TRBJ2-7; TRBD1 matches 7 bases. V gave up 1 base and J gave up 5 bases; unmatched junction bases: 11. CDR3 length equals 16 residues. CDR1 MNHNS and CDR2 SASEGT come from the germline V gene. The CDR3 nucleotides are TGTGCCAGCAGTGAAGATCACCACAGGGGTTGGAACGAGCAGTACTTC. Encoded protein: CASSEDHHRGWNEQYF.

This clonotype was detected a few times. The J gene is TRBJ1-2, the V gene TRBV5-8, with 8 bases fitting TRBD1. After removal of 4 bases from V and 8 bases from J, the junction contained 10 bases not matched to a gene. Germline V gene sequence: CDR1 SGHTS, CDR2 YDEGEE. This CDR3 spans 14 amino acids. In nucleotides, the CDR3 is TGTGCCAGCAGCGGGAACAGGGGGATCTACGGCTACACCTTC. This gives the protein CASSGNRGIYGYTF.

CDR3 protein: CSASEGLESETQYF. The CDR3 coding sequence is TGCAGTGCTAGTGAAGGACTAGAGTCAGAGACCCAGTACTTC. The gene calls are TRBV20-1 and TRBJ2-5; 7 bases are shared with TRBD2. CDR1 DFQATT and CDR2 SNEGSKA come from the germline V gene (reference sequence). V lost 3 bases to trimming and J lost 4 bases; unmatched junction nucleotides: 8. This CDR3 is built from 14 residues.

As to this clonotype: This sequence may be a read error, since a much larger clone differs from it by one base. This chain connects TRBV6-1 to TRBJ1-2; D is perhaps TRBD1 (5 bases). Germline CDR1 reads MNHNS; CDR2 reads SASEGT. This CDR3 spans 10 amino acids. Trimming shortened V by 7 bases and J by 7 bases, and 7 bases separated the two germline ends. The CDR3 DNA reads as TGTGCCAGCATGGGGGGTGGCTACACCTTC. Translated, it gives CASMGGGYTF.

This clonotype has at least ten counts. The V call is TRBV5-5, the J call TRBJ1-2; D is perhaps TRBD1 (5 bases). CDR3 size: 14 residues. Germline-derived CDR1 and CDR2 are SGHKS and YYEKEE (reference sequence). Trimming took off 4 bases at V and 8 bases at J, with 18 bases between the two ends. CDR3 coding DNA: TGTGCCAGCAGCATACAAACAGGTTCTGTGGGCTACACCTTC. Translated, it gives CASSIQTGSVGYTF.

A few counts support this clonotype. CDR3 coding DNA: TGTGCCAGCAGCGACAGGGAGGGTAATGAAAAACTGTTTTTT. It codes for CASSDREGNEKLFF. The genes are TRBV5-5 and TRBJ1-4, with 7 bases aligning to TRBD1. The V gene's germline CDR1 is SGHKS and CDR2 YYEKEE (reference sequence). The CDR3 is 14 residues long. V trimming: 4 bases; J trimming: 4 bases; junction bases outside the gene matches: 4. Full variable domain (outside the CDR3, taken from reference TRBV5-5 and TRBJ1-4): DAGVTQSPTHLIKTRGQQVTLRCSPISGHKSVSWYQQVLGQGPQFIFQYYEKEERGRGNFPDRFSARQFPNYSSELNVNALLLGDSALYLCASSDREGNEKLFFGSGTQLSVL.

This sequence joins TRBV28 and TRBJ2-3, with D hard to call. The CDR3 runs to 14 residues. Germline assignment: CDR1 MDHEN and CDR2 SYDVKM. Trimming cost V 3 bases and J 0 bases, with 7 bases left between them. In DNA form, the CDR3 reads TGTGCCAGCAGTTTCGGTAGTAGCACAGATACGCAGTATTTT. The encoded protein is CASSFGSSTDTQYF.

Ten or more counts support this clonotype. V is TRBV10-3 and J is TRBJ2-7, with 9 bases matching TRBD2. CDR1 ENHRY and CDR2 SYGVKD come from the germline V gene. CDR3 length: 14 residues. With 4 bases clipped from V and 6 bases from J, the junction kept 7 bases outside the gene matches. CDR3 coding DNA: TGTGCCATCAGTGGAGTAGCGGGAGTTTTCGAGCAGTACTTC. Its protein is CAISGVAGVFEQYF.

This rearrangement joins TRBV5-4 to TRBJ2-5, with D maybe TRBD1 (6 bases). This CDR3 region has 17 residues. The V and J ends lost 4 bases and 2 bases respectively, with 21 bases between them. Germline V gene sequence: CDR1 SGHNT, CDR2 YYREEE (reference sequence). The CDR3 loop reads CASSPPGSGATQETQYF. Here the CDR3 DNA reads TGTGCCAGCAGCCCCCCTGGGTCAGGGGCGACTCAAGAGACCCAGTACTTC. Drawing the rest from reference TRBV5-4 and TRBJ2-5, the complete variable domain is ETGVTQSPTHLIKTRGQQVTLRCSSQSGHNTVSWYQQALGQGPQFIFQYYREEENGRGNFPPRFSGLQFPNYSSELNVNALELDDSALYLCASSPPGSGATQETQYFGPGTRLLVL.

This clonotype was seen more than once but under ten times. The genes are TRBV6-2 or TRBV6-3 and TRBJ2-3; perhaps TRBD2 as D (6 bases). The CDR3 has 16 residues. The germline gives CDR1 MNHEY, CDR2 SVGEGT. Trimming pared 1 base from V and 3 bases from J, leaving 14 bases between. CDR3 residues: CASSYLIGSGTDTQYF. CDR3 bases: TGTGCCAGCAGTTACTTGATCGGGAGTGGAACAGATACGCAGTATTTT.

This clonotype was observed a few times. The J gene is TRBJ2-5, the V gene TRBV6-1; 11 nucleotides align to TRBD2. This CDR3 contains 14 residues. The V and J ends lost 5 bases and 7 bases, in that order; junction bases with no gene match: 6. Germline V gives CDR1 MNHNS, CDR2 SASEGT. Written as DNA, the CDR3 is TGTGCCAGCAGTAGAGTAGCGGGAGGGGGGACCCAGTACTTC. This gives the protein CASSRVAGGGTQYF.

This clonotype has just a few counts. An end of the junction does not agree with germline; a read error may underlie this. The J gene is TRBJ1-2, the V gene TRBV12-3 or TRBV12-4, with 7 bases that match TRBD1. This CDR3 has 17 residues. DNA for the CDR3: TGTGCCTGCAGCGCCTCTCCGCAGGGGGGGATTGTCTATGGCTACACCTTC. This codes for CACSASPQGGIVYGYTF.

This clonotype showed up just a few times. This chain links TRBV7-2 with TRBJ2-3; 10 bases map to TRBD2. Germline V gene lookup returns CDR1 SGHTA and CDR2 FQGNSA. The V and J ends lost 5 bases and 3 bases, in that order; junction bases with no gene match: 8. The CDR3 covers 16 residues. CDR3 sequence reads: CASSPLLAGMTDTQYF. CDR3 sequence (DNA): TGTGCCAGCAGCCCATTACTAGCGGGAATGACAGATACGCAGTATTTT.

At least ten counts were recorded for this clonotype. The chain employs TRBV6-1 and TRBJ2-7; D remains unclear. This CDR3 region has 14 residues. The V gene lost 6 bases and the J gene lost 4 bases, with 16 bases spanning the gap. Germline V gene sequence: CDR1 MNHNS, CDR2 SASEGT. CDR3 residues: CASSPTKFPYEQYF. The CDR3 DNA is TGTGCCAGCAGCCCAACGAAATTCCCTTACGAGCAGTACTTC.